Listed here are 10 T cell receptor beta chains from one sample, sequenced in a study of blood T cell repertoires in COVID-19. TCRdb's copy holds only in-frame clones and misses some; the assay was immunoSEQ multiplex PCR. Of some 130,000 clones in the sample, about nine tenths were seen once. Sample: peripheral blood. The receptors were gathered from a man between 45 and 60 years old with acute or convalescent COVID-19.

This clone was seen once. V is TRBV6-1 and J is TRBJ1-6; D is ambiguous. The germline V gene has CDR1 MNHNS and CDR2 SASEGT. V lost 1 base to trimming and J lost 7 bases, with 5 bases between them. The CDR3 consists of 13 residues. The chain's CDR3 is CASSEVLNSPLHF. The CDR3 DNA follows: TGTGCCAGCAGTGAAGTCCTAAATTCACCCCTCCACTTT.

The rearrangement links TRBV2 to TRBJ1-5; D call uncertain. Between the trimmed V and J ends, which lost 9 bases and 3 bases, there was a span of 12 bases. Germline lookup yields CDR1 SNHLY and CDR2 FYNNEI. The CDR3 runs to 13 residues. The CDR3, as DNA: TGTGCCAGTTCGAACTGGGCCAATCAGCCCCAGCATTTT. It yields the protein CASSNWANQPQHF.

V is TRBV30 and J is TRBJ2-2, with a weak D call TRBD2 (6 bases). V lost 3 bases, J lost 5 bases, and 16 bases lay in between. The CDR3 totals 15 residues. Per the germline V gene, CDR1 is GTSNPN and CDR2 is SVGIG (reference sequence). The CDR3 nucleotides read TGTGCCTGGAGGCCTCGGGGGTTAAGTACCGGGGAGCTGTTTTTT. Translating it yields CAWRPRGLSTGELFF. The full variable domain, completed using reference TRBV30 and TRBJ2-2, is SQTIHQWPATLVQPVGSPLSLECTVEGTSNPNLYWYRQAAGRGLQLLFYSVGIGQISSEVPQNLSASRPQDRQFILSSKKLLLSDSGFYLCAWRPRGLSTGELFFGEGSRLTVL.

This clone has just a few counts. The chain couples TRBV6-6 to TRBJ1-1; D ambiguous. V lost 6 bases and J lost 2, with 16 bases in between. This CDR3 region has 15 residues. Germline V gives CDR1 MNHNY, CDR2 SVGAGI (reference sequence). In DNA form, the CDR3 reads TGTGCCAGCAGCCAATTTTTGTCGGGAAACACTGAAGCTTTCTTT. Protein sequence: CASSQFLSGNTEAFF.

This chain joins TRBV5-1 and TRBJ2-3; 7 bases are a match to TRBD1. The V gene's germline CDR1 is SGHRS and CDR2 YFSETQ. CDR3 length: 14 amino acids. V was pared by 0 bases and J by 5 bases, with 3 bases of the junction left unmatched. For the CDR3, the DNA is TGCGCCAGCAGCTTGGGAACAGGGGTAGATACGCAGTATTTT. Translated: CASSLGTGVDTQYF.

The chain uses TRBV6-6 and TRBJ2-7; 7 nucleotides align to TRBD1. The V segment lost 4 bases and the J segment 3 bases; nucleotides outside the gene matches: 0. Germline CDR1 MNHNY, CDR2 SVGAGI (reference sequence). This CDR3 region has 12 residues. The CDR3 nucleotides read TGTGCCAGCAGTTGGGACAGCTACGAGCAGTACTTC. It codes for CASSWDSYEQYF.

This clone came up once. This sequence joins TRBV28 and TRBJ1-2; 8 bases align to TRBD1. Germline V gene data show CDR1 as MDHEN and CDR2 as SYDVKM. V lost 5 bases and J lost 4; bases outside the gene matches: 9. This CDR3 spans 15 amino acids. The CDR3 sequence is CASSPTGGPSYGYTF. The DNA for the CDR3 is TGTGCCAGCAGTCCTACAGGGGGTCCGAGCTATGGCTACACCTTC.

The CDR3: CASSSTVLEGYNYGYTF. The CDR3 DNA sequence: TGTGCCAGCAGTTCGACAGTCCTAGAAGGGTATAACTATGGCTACACCTTC. This sequence joins TRBV2 and TRBJ1-2, with D possibly being TRBD1 (5 bases). Germline V gene sequence: CDR1 SNHLY, CDR2 FYNNEI. The V gene lost 5 bases and the J gene lost 1 base, with 20 bases spanning the gap. The CDR3 extends over 17 amino acids.

This clone was seen a single time. The chain is built from TRBV6-5 and TRBJ1-4; D ambiguous. V was clipped by 10 bases and J by 7 bases, with 13 bases between them. Germline V gives CDR1 MNHEY, CDR2 SVGAGI. This CDR3 region has 12 residues. The CDR3 sequence: CATLSSGEKLFF. The CDR3 coding sequence is TGTGCCACCTTATCATCGGGTGAAAAACTGTTTTTT.

The J gene is TRBJ2-2, the V gene TRBV7-9; D is undetermined. The CDR3 is 13 residues long. The V end lost 2 bases, the J end lost 7 bases, and 8 bases lay between the germline ends. Germline V gene data show CDR1 as SEHNR and CDR2 as FQNEAQ (reference sequence). CDR3 sequence: CASSLNFDGELFF. The CDR3 DNA sequence: TGTGCCAGCAGCTTAAACTTCGACGGGGAGCTGTTTTTT.